This record looks at one T cell receptor beta chain sequence and its context. No antigen is known for it. This sample was included in a study of shared clonotypes between healthy human individuals. For every subset, genomic DNA was evenly distributed across several immunoSEQ plates. Ten immunoSEQ deep assay plates served to sequence unsorted PBMC DNA. Authors' methods: Because ImmunoSEQ provided only junction sequences with no quality scores, the filtering differed. Assay used: immunoSEQ multiplex PCR; TCRdb lists only in-frame clones, some missing. V and J calls and clone size come straight from that table; D and trimming were deduced from the DNA. The sample contains approximately 510,000 clones, about four fifths of which appear only once. Trimming removed 4 bases at V and 1 base at J, with 10 bases between. Looked up from germline, CDR1 is MNHNS and CDR2 is SASEGT. CDR3 length: 14 amino acids. Study-wide results and limits: Genetic and exposure-history diversity was limited by the few donors.

This TCR was sampled from a woman aged 40 to 50 in good health. Some clones in this sample may be carry-over from other donors' samples. This chain joins TRBV6-1 and TRBJ1-1; perhaps TRBD1 as D (6 bases). The sample was PBMCs. The DNA for the CDR3 is TGTGCCAGCAGTGTCCGGGACAAGAACACTGAAGCTTTCTTT. It is translated as CASSVRDKNTEAFF.